This T cell receptor beta chain was captured by sequencing in a study of long-term antiretroviral therapy in people with HIV. The study, taken as a whole, reports: Someone took the blood between about 2004 and 2018, maybe while older ART regimens were in use. Following ART, diversity rose but still fell short of transplant donor controls.

They ran version v3.0 of the immunoSEQ assay at survey level. TCRdb's copy holds only in-frame clones and misses some; the assay was immunoSEQ multiplex PCR. The data contain under 35,000 clones, 94% of them singletons. Germline V gene lookup returns CDR1 SNHLY and CDR2 FYNNEI. V lost 7 bases and J 6 bases, leaving 13 bases between the germline ends. The CDR3 covers 13 residues. Comments on this clone: The antigen remains unidentified.

The origin of this receptor is a woman aged 45-59 years with HIV. The sample consisted of unsorted PBMCs, taken around 5.3 years after starting antiretroviral therapy. V and J are TRBV2 and TRBJ2-1; D may be TRBD1 or TRBD2 (5 bases each). DNA for the CDR3: TGTGCCAGCATTGCAGTTGGGGGCAATGAGCAGTTCTTC. Translation: CASIAVGGNEQFF.